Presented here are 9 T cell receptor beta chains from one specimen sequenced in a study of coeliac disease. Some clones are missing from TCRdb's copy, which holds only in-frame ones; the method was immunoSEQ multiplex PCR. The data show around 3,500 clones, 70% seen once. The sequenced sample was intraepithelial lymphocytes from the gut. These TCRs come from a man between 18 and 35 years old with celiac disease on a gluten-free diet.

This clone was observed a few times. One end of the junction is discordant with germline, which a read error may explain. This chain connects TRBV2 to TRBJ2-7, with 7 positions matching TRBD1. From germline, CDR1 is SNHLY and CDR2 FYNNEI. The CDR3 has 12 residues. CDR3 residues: CASNVVPDRVLF. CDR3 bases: TGTGCCAGCAATGTTGTCCCAGACAGGGTCCTCTTC.

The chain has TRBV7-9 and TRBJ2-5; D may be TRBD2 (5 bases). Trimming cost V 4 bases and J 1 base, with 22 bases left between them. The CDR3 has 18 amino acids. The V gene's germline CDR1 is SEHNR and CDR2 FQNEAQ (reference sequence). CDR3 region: CASSSGGRHTGSQETQYF. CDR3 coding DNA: TGTGCCAGCAGCTCGGGCGGGCGACATACTGGCAGCCAAGAGACCCAGTACTTC.

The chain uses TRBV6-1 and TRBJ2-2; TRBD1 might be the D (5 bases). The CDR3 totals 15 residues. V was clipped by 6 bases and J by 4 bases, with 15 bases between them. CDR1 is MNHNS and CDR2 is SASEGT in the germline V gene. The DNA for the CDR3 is TGTGCCAGCAGGCAAGGGGCGCGAGGCACCGGGGAGCTGTTTTTT. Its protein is CASRQGARGTGELFF.

CDR3 region: CASSPTTQRETQYF. The CDR3 DNA reads TGTGCCAGCTCACCAACAACACAGAGAGAGACCCAGTACTTC. The chain couples TRBV18 to TRBJ2-5; D is uncertain. Trimming took off 2 bases at V and 4 bases at J, with 11 bases between the two ends. The CDR3 contains 14 residues. In germline, CDR1 is KGHSH, CDR2 LQKENI. Together with reference TRBV18 and TRBJ2-5, the CDR3 gives the full variable domain: NAGVMQNPRHLVRRRGQEARLRCSPMKGHSHVYWYRQLPEEGLKFMVYLQKENIIDESGMPKERFSAEFPKEGPSILRIQQVVRGDSAAYFCASSPTTQRETQYFGPGTRLLVL.

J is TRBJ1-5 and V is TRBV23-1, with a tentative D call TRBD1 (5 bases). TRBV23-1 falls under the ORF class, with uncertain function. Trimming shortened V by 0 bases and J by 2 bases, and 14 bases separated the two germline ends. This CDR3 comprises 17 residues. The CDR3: CASSQSPRGLGNQPQHF. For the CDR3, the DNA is TGCGCCAGCAGTCAATCGCCAAGGGGACTGGGCAATCAGCCCCAGCATTTT.

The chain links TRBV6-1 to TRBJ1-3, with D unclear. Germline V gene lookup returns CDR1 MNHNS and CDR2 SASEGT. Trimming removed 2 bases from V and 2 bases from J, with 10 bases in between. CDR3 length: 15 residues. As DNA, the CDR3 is TGTGCCAGCAGTGAAAGTTGGCAGGCTGGAAACACCATATATTTT. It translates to CASSESWQAGNTIYF.

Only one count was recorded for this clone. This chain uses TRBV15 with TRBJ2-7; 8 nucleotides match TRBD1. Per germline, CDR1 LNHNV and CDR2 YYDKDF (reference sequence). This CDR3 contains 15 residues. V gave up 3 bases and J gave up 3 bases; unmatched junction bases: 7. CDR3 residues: CATSRSTGQDYEQYF. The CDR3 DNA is TGTGCCACCAGCAGGTCGACGGGACAGGACTACGAGCAGTACTTC.

The CDR3: CASSLVTSEKETQYF. The DNA of the CDR3 is TGTGCCAGCAGCTTAGTAACTAGCGAAAAAGAGACCCAGTACTTC. The rearrangement links TRBV7-6 to TRBJ2-5; 7 nucleotides agree with TRBD2. Germline assignment: CDR1 SGHVS and CDR2 FNYEAQ. This CDR3 has 15 amino acids. The junction had 5 bases not matched to a gene; V was cut back by 1 base and J by 3 bases.

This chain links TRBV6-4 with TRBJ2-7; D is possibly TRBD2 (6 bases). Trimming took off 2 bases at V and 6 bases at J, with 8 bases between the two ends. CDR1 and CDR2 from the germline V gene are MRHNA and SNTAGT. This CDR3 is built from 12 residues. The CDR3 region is CASSDRGLEQYF. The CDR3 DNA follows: TGTGCCAGCAGTGACAGGGGACTCGAGCAGTACTTC.